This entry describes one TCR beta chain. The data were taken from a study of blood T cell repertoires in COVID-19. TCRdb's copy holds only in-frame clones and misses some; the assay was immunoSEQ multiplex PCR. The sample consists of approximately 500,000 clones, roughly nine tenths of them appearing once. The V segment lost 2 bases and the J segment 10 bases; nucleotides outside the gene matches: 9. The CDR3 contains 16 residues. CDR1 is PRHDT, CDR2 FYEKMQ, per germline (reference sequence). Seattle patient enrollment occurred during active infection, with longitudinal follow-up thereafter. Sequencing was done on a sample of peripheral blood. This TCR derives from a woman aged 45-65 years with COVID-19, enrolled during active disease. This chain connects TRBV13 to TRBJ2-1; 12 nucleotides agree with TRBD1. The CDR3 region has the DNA TGTGCCAGCAGCTTATTGTTGGGACAGGGGGCCAGGGAGCAGTTCTTC. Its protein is CASSLLLGQGAREQFF.